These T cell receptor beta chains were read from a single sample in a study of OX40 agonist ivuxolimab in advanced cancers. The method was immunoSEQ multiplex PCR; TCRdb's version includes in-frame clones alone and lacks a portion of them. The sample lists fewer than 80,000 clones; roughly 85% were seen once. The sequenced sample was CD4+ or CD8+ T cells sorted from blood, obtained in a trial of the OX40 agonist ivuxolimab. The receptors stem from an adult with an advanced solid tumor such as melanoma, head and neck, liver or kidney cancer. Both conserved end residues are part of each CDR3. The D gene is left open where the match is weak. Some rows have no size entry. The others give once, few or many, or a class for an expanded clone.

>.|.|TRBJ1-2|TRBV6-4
CASSEIDGYGYTF
TGTGCCAGCAGTGAAATTGACGGCTATGGCTACACCTTC
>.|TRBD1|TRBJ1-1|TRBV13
CASSPRQGFLNTEAFF
TGTGCCAGCAGCCCCAGACAGGGATTCTTGAACACTGAAGCTTTCTTT
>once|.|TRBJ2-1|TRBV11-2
CASSAQGFYNEQFF
TGTGCCAGCAGCGCACAGGGATTCTACAATGAGCAGTTCTTC
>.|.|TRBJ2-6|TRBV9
CASSPRSGANVLTF
TGTGCCAGCAGCCCCCGGTCTGGGGCCAACGTCCTGACTTTC
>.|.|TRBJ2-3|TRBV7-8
CASSPLAGKKDTQYF
TGTGCCAGCAGCCCGCTGGCTGGGAAAAAAGATACGCAGTATTTT
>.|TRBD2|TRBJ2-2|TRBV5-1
CASSLTSGEANTGELFF
TGCGCCAGCAGCCTGACTAGCGGGGAAGCGAACACCGGGGAGCTGTTTTTT
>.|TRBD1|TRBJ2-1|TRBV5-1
CASSLVRQGVRNEQFF
TGCGCCAGCAGCTTGGTTCGGCAGGGGGTCAGGAATGAGCAGTTCTTC
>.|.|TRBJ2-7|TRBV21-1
CASSRLKRPPEGHEQYF
TGTGCCAGCAGCCGCCTCAAACGTCCCCCCGAGGGCCACGAGCAGTACTTC
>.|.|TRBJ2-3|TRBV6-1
CASSEGLSTDTQYF
TGTGCCAGCAGTGAAGGGCTCAGCACAGATACGCAGTATTTT
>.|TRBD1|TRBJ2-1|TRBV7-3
CASSRGGQGLNEQFF
TGTGCCAGCAGCCGAGGGGGACAGGGCTTGAATGAGCAGTTCTTC
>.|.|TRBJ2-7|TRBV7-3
CASSLYGGGPTGSYEQYF
TGTGCCAGCAGCTTATACGGAGGGGGCCCCACGGGCTCCTACGAGCAGTACTTC
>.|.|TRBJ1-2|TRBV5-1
CASSEGGYGYTF
TGCGCCAGCAGCGAAGGGGGCTATGGCTACACCTTC
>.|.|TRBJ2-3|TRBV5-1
CASSDILGTDTQYF
TGCGCCAGCAGCGACATTCTTGGCACAGATACGCAGTATTTT
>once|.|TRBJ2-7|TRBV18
CASSPGDEQYF
TGTGCCAGCTCACCGGGGGACGAGCAGTACTTC
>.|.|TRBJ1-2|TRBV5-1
CASSLSGGGGYGYTF
TGCGCCAGCAGCTTGTCTGGGGGCGGAGGCTATGGCTACACCTTC
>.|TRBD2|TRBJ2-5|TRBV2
CASSDPSGGQETQYF
TGTGCCAGCAGTGACCCTAGCGGGGGACAAGAGACCCAGTACTTC
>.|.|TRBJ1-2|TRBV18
CASSPPGREGYTF
TGTGCCAGCTCACCACCGGGAAGGGAAGGCTACACCTTC
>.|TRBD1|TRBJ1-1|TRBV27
CASSLSGQGRGIF
TGTGCCAGCAGTTTATCGGGACAGGGTAGGGGGATCTTT
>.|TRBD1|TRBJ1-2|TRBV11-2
CASSLGPTGVAYGYTF
TGTGCCAGCAGCTTAGGACCTACAGGGGTGGCCTATGGCTACACCTTC
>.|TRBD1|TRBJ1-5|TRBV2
CASSENRGGDQPQHF
TGTGCCAGCAGTGAAAACAGGGGGGGTGATCAGCCCCAGCATTTT
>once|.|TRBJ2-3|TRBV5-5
CASSQRQRGPDTQYF
TGTGCCAGCAGCCAAAGACAGAGAGGGCCAGATACGCAGTATTTT
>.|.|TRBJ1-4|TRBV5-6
CASSLFSGGEKLFF
TGTGCCAGCAGCTTGTTCTCCGGCGGAGAAAAACTGTTTTTT
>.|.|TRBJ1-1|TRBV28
CASSRDMNTEAFF
TGTGCCAGCAGCCGGGACATGAACACTGAAGCTTTCTTT
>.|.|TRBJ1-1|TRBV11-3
CASSTGFEAFF
TGTGCCAGCAGCACAGGGTTCGAAGCTTTCTTT
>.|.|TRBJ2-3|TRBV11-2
CASSFSHERADTQYF
TGTGCCAGCAGCTTTTCGCACGAGAGAGCAGATACGCAGTATTTT
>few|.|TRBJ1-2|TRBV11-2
CASSLGGRGGYTF
TGTGCCAGCAGCTTAGGGGGCAGGGGCGGCTACACCTTC
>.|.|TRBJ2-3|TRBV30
CAWSAGTGDTQYF
TGTGCCTGGAGTGCCGGGACGGGAGATACGCAGTATTTT
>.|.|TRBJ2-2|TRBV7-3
CASASDGRGGELFF
TGTGCCAGCGCGTCTGACGGGAGAGGCGGGGAGCTGTTTTTT
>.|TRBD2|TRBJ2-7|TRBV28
CASSFPGTSASGQYF
TGTGCCAGCAGTTTCCCCGGGACTAGCGCATCAGGGCAGTACTTC
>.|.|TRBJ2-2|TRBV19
CAAAYANTGELFF
TGTGCGGCGGCGTATGCCAACACCGGGGAGCTGTTTTTT
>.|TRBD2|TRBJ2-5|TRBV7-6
CASSLSGLAVKETQYF
TGTGCCAGCAGCCTCTCGGGACTAGCGGTAAAAGAGACCCAGTACTTC
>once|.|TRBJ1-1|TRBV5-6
CASSLGSLIITWAFF
TGTGCCAGCAGCTTGGGGAGCCTCATAATTACTTGGGCTTTCTTT
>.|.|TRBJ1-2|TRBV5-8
CASSLSRNYGYTF
TGTGCCAGCAGCTTAAGCAGGAACTATGGCTACACCTTC
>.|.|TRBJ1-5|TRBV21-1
CASSPSLNQPQHF
TGTGCCAGCAGCCCCTCCCTAAATCAGCCCCAGCATTTT
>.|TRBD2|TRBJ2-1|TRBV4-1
CASSPIHHSGSSNNEQFF
TGCGCCAGCAGCCCGATCCACCATAGCGGGAGTAGTAACAATGAGCAGTTCTTC
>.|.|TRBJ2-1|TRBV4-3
CASSQEHAFLTNNEQFF
TGCGCCAGCAGCCAAGAACACGCCTTTCTAACGAACAATGAGCAGTTCTTC
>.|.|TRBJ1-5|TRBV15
CATSRDLSGGNQPQHF
TGTGCCACCAGCAGAGATCTCTCAGGGGGCAATCAGCCCCAGCATTTT
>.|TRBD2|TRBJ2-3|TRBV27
CASSSPGRAADTQYF
TGTGCCAGCAGTTCCCCTGGGAGGGCGGCGGATACGCAGTATTTT
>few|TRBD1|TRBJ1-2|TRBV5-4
CASSPGTGSDYGYTF
TGTGCCAGCAGCCCAGGGACAGGGAGCGACTATGGCTACACCTTC
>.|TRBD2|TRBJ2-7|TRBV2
CASSEGGQSYEQYF
TGTGCCAGCAGTGAGGGAGGGCAGTCCTACGAGCAGTACTTC
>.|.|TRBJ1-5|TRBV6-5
CATRVPGGGNQPQHF
TGTGCCACCCGGGTGCCGGGAGGGGGAAATCAGCCCCAGCATTTT
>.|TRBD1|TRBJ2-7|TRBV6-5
CASSRQGPSYEQYF
TGTGCCAGCAGCAGACAGGGGCCCAGCTACGAGCAGTACTTC
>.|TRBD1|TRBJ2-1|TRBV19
CASSIDGQGYNEQFF
TGTGCCAGTAGTATAGATGGACAGGGTTACAATGAGCAGTTCTTC
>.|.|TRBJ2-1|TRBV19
CASSLEVSYNEQFF
TGTGCCAGTAGTCTCGAAGTATCCTACAATGAGCAGTTCTTC
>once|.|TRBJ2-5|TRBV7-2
CASSLAGARGETQYF
TGTGCCAGCAGCTTAGCAGGGGCCAGGGGAGAGACCCAGTACTTC
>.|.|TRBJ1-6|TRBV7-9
CASSGGEGNSPLHF
TGTGCCAGCAGCGGTGGGGAGGGGAATTCACCCCTCCACTTT
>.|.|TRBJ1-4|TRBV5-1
CASSLGWGEKLFF
TGCGCCAGCAGCTTGGGCTGGGGGGAAAAACTGTTTTTT
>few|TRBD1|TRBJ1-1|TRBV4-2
CASSQDRGGGKEAFF
TGTGCCAGCAGCCAAGATCGAGGGGGCGGTAAAGAAGCTTTCTTT
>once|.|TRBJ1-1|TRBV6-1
CASSDSRNTEAFF
TGTGCCAGCAGTGATTCCAGGAACACTGAAGCTTTCTTT
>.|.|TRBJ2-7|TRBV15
CATSRDTGTASHEQYF
TGTGCCACCAGCAGAGATACAGGGACGGCGTCCCACGAGCAGTACTTC
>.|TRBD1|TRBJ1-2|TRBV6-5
CASSPSTGANYGYTF
TGTGCCAGCAGTCCTTCGACAGGGGCTAACTATGGCTACACCTTC
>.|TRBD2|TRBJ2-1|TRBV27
CASSLKRGGANEQFF
TGTGCCAGCAGTTTAAAGCGGGGGGGCGCGAATGAGCAGTTCTTC
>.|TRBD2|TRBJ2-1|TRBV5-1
CASSWTGGNEQFF
TGCGCCAGCAGCTGGACGGGGGGGAATGAGCAGTTCTTC